The clone carrying this TCR beta chain came up once. These data belong to a study of blood T cell repertoires in COVID-19. Study as a whole: Samples came from the United States, Italy and Spain, spanning acute and convalescent COVID-19. Sources were T cells, B-cell-depleted T cells, or PBMCs; the material itself was cDNA or gDNA.

Trimming left V 7 bases short and J 1 base short, with 10 bases between. This CDR3 contains 13 residues. Germline assignment: CDR1 MDHEN and CDR2 SYDVKM. As originally analysed: Quantification of nucleated cells was approximated via reference gene primer amplification. The data were produced by immunoSEQ multiplex PCR, yet TCRdb's version contains in-frame clones alone and is incomplete. That table furnishes V, J and clone size, whereas the DNA furnished D and trimming. Among under 60,000 clones listed, about 76% were seen once. This clonotype was obtained from a human donor with active or convalescent COVID-19. The donor label of this sample is uncertain. V gene TRBV28 combines with J gene TRBJ1-1, with a weak D call TRBD1 (6 bases). What was sequenced was peripheral blood. The CDR3 loop reads CASTVQGNTEAFF. In nucleotides, the CDR3 is TGTGCCAGCACCGTACAGGGGAACACTGAAGCTTTCTTT. Looking up the rest from reference TRBV28 and TRBJ1-1 gives the full variable domain: DVKVTQSSRYLVKRTGEKVFLECVQDMDHENMFWYRQDPGLGLRLIYFSYDVKMKEKGDIPEGYSVSREKKERFSLILESASTNQTSMYLCASTVQGNTEAFFGQGTRLTVV.